This TCR beta chain was sequenced in a study of shared clonotypes between healthy human individuals. Whole-study results and caveats: The expectation was that sequencing depth would affect clonotype sharing among donors.

To note about this clone: What it binds is not known.

TCRdb's table, derived via immunoSEQ multiplex PCR, lists solely in-frame clones and lacks some. The sample contains 2 million to 2.5 million clones, about nine tenths of which appear only once. CDR1 MDHEN and CDR2 SYDVKM come from the germline V gene. This CDR3 contains 14 residues. Germline trimming cut 8 bases from V and 4 bases from J; bases unmatched to any gene: 4. The V call is TRBV28, the J call TRBJ2-5; 13 bases map to TRBD2. What was sequenced was naive CD4+ T cells from PBMCs. Subset defined: CD45RA+ positively selected. The sequence came from a man younger than 30 in good health. Some clones in this sample may be carry-over from other donors' samples. The CDR3 loop is CASLLAGGSETQYF. In DNA, the CDR3 is TGTGCCAGCCTACTAGCGGGAGGGTCAGAGACCCAGTACTTC.